These T cell receptor beta chains were read from a single sample in a study of blood T cells in healthy people across ages. TCRdb re-called the 5' RACE reads with MiXCR, one entry per CDR3 protein. This sample carries some 640,000 distinct CDR3 sequences, about 30% of them seen once, and the ten largest clones take 15% to 19%. Sequencing used blood. Receptors originate from a woman older than 75 in good health. Both conserved end residues are part of each CDR3. D genes are given only for firm matches. The size field is filled for only some rows; it gives once, few, many or a size class.

>TRBJ1-4|many|TRBV6-2/TRBV6-3|NA|13
TGTGCCAGCGTTCCGGACCCCCTGGAAAAACTGTTTTTT
CASVPDPLEKLFF
>TRBJ2-5|NA|TRBV3-1|NA|13
TGTGCCAGCAGCCAATACGGGGAAGAGACCCAGTACTTC
CASSQYGEETQYF
>TRBJ1-5|NA|TRBV6-1|NA|9
TGTGCCAGTGATTGGCCCCAGCATTTT
CASDWPQHF
>TRBJ2-5|few|TRBV7-2|NA|13
TGTGCCAGCAGCTTAGGTGTCGCGGAGACCCAGTACTTC
CASSLGVAETQYF
>TRBJ1-5|many|TRBV7-8|TRBD1|16
TGTGCCAGCAGCTTCGACGGGACAGGGGTTAATCAGCCCCAGCATTTT
CASSFDGTGVNQPQHF
>TRBJ2-3|NA|TRBV5-1|TRBD2|17
TGCGCCAGCAGCTTGTCGGCGGGGGGCCCAGCGGTTGATACGCAGTATTTT
CASSLSAGGPAVDTQYF
>TRBJ2-1|many|TRBV7-2|NA|15
TGTGCCAGCAGCTTAACCTCCTCCTCCTACAATGAGCAGTTCTTC
CASSLTSSSYNEQFF
>TRBJ2-7|many|TRBV7-9|NA|11
TGTGCCAGCAGCCCCCTCCACGAGCAGTACTTC
CASSPLHEQYF
>TRBJ2-6|many|TRBV7-2|TRBD2|16
TGTGCCAGCAGCTTGGCGGGGGTATCTGGGGCCAACGTCCTGACTTTC
CASSLAGVSGANVLTF
>TRBJ1-6|NA|TRBV7-2|NA|19
TGTGCCAGCAGCCCCGGTTCTGGGGACCGTAGCTCCTATAATTCACCCCTCCACTTT
CASSPGSGDRSSYNSPLHF
>TRBJ2-2|NA|TRBV6-2/TRBV6-3|NA|14
TGTGCCAGCAGTCCTTTAGGCTACACCGGGGAGCTGTTTTTT
CASSPLGYTGELFF
>TRBJ2-7|NA|TRBV3-1|NA|19
TGTGCCAGCGGCCAAGCACCGGGGTCAGATATAACGTCCTCCTACGAGCAGTACTTC
CASGQAPGSDITSSYEQYF
>TRBJ2-7|many|TRBV12-3/TRBV12-4|TRBD1|13
TGTGCCAGCAGTACTGACAGGGTGTGGGAGCAGTACTTC
CASSTDRVWEQYF
>TRBJ2-2|few|TRBV5-1|NA|14
TGCGCCAGCAGCCGCGGGGTTAACACCGGGGAGCTGTTTTTT
CASSRGVNTGELFF
>TRBJ1-1|NA|TRBV20-1|TRBD1|18
TGCAGTGCTAGTGGGGGGGGGACAGGGGTAATAAGGAACACTGAAGCTTTCTTT
CSASGGGTGVIRNTEAFF
>TRBJ2-4|NA|TRBV20-1|TRBD2|13
TGCAGTGCTAGGTGGGGGGGCAAAAACATTCAGTACTTC
CSARWGGKNIQYF
>TRBJ1-6|few|TRBV4-2|NA|16
TGTGCCAGCAGCCAAGTCCCTAGCTCCTATAATTCACCCCTCCACTTT
CASSQVPSSYNSPLHF
>TRBJ1-5|NA|TRBV12-3/TRBV12-4|TRBD1|15
TGTGCCAGCAGCCCGGACAGGACCCAAAGAAGGCCCCAGCATTTT
CASSPDRTQRRPQHF
>TRBJ2-1|NA|TRBV2|NA|15
TGTGCCAGCAGTGAAGGCGCGAGCTCCTACAATGAGCAGTTCTTC
CASSEGASSYNEQFF
>TRBJ1-1|NA|TRBV7-9|NA|12
TGTGCCAGCAGCCGGGAAGGGAGAGCGGCTTTCTTT
CASSREGRAAFF
>TRBJ2-7|many|TRBV7-2|NA|13
TGTGCCAGCAGCTTGGGTAGTTGGCTCGAGCAGTACTTC
CASSLGSWLEQYF
>TRBJ1-1|many|TRBV10-3|NA|13
TGTGCCATCAGTCGGACCGACGGGACTGAAGCTTTCTTT
CAISRTDGTEAFF
>TRBJ1-2|NA|TRBV18|TRBD1|17
TGTGCCAGCTCCCCCGACAGGGGGCAGGATTTAACCTATGGCTACACCTTC
CASSPDRGQDLTYGYTF
>TRBJ2-1|NA|TRBV7-3|NA|15
TGTGCCAGCGGCTTGCAGACGTCAGCCTACAATGAGCAGTTCTTC
CASGLQTSAYNEQFF
>TRBJ2-3|NA|TRBV20-1|TRBD1|13
TGCAGTGCTGGGACAGGGGGCCCAGATACGCAGTATTTT
CSAGTGGPDTQYF
>TRBJ2-3|NA|TRBV9|NA|12
TGTGCCAGCAGCGTGAGTCAAGATACGCAGTATTTT
CASSVSQDTQYF
>TRBJ1-3|NA|TRBV7-2|NA|15
TGTGCCAGCAACCGAGGACAGAACTCTGGAAACACCATATATTTT
CASNRGQNSGNTIYF
>TRBJ2-7|NA|TRBV6-2/TRBV6-3|NA|16
TGTGCCAGCAGTTACTCCACAGGGCCTGGGACCTACGAGCAGTACTTC
CASSYSTGPGTYEQYF
>TRBJ2-1|many|TRBV9|NA|13
TGTGCCAGCAGCGGGAGACCAGTAGAAGAGCAGTTCTTC
CASSGRPVEEQFF
>TRBJ2-5|many|TRBV6-6|NA|15
TGTGCCAGCAGTTACTCGACCAGGGACCAAGAGACCCAGTACTTC
CASSYSTRDQETQYF
>TRBJ2-1|NA|TRBV27|NA|14
TGTGCCAGCAGTTTATCGGCCTCGAGCTTCGAGCAGTTCTTC
CASSLSASSFEQFF
>TRBJ2-5|many|TRBV7-2|TRBD2|15
TGTGCCAGCACTGAACAAGCGGGGGGTCACGTGACCCAGTACTTC
CASTEQAGGHVTQYF
>TRBJ2-3|many|TRBV20-1|TRBD2|17
TGCAGTGCTAGGGGACTAGCGGGGGCCCAGTTGACAGATACGCAGTATTTT
CSARGLAGAQLTDTQYF
>TRBJ1-5|many|TRBV12-3/TRBV12-4|TRBD1|19
TGTGCCAGCAGTTTAATGTCAGGGGGTTTGTCGTATAGCAATCAGCCCCAGCATTTT
CASSLMSGGLSYSNQPQHF
>TRBJ1-1|NA|TRBV18|TRBD1|15
TGTGCCAGCTCACCGCAACAGGGGATGAACACTGAAGCTTTCTTT
CASSPQQGMNTEAFF
>TRBJ2-7|many|TRBV20-1|NA|16
TGCAGTGCTAGAGGGGGGGATGCTGGACAGTCCTACGAGCAGTACTTC
CSARGGDAGQSYEQYF
>TRBJ2-3|once|TRBV3-1|TRBD2|14
TGTGCCAGCAGTCCGAGACTAGCGGTGTATACGCAGTATTTT
CASSPRLAVYTQYF
>TRBJ2-1|NA|TRBV20-1|NA|16
TGCAGTGCTAGAGATAGTAGTCCCGATAGGGCCTACGAGCAGTTCTTC
CSARDSSPDRAYEQFF
>TRBJ2-3|many|TRBV4-3|NA|14
TGCGCCAGCAGCCAAGATCAAGTACAAGATACGCAGTATTTT
CASSQDQVQDTQYF
>TRBJ2-1|NA|TRBV7-6|TRBD2|16
TGTGCCAGCAGCCTACGGACTAGTCTTGGCTACAATGAGCAGTTCTTC
CASSLRTSLGYNEQFF
>TRBJ2-3|many|TRBV3-1|TRBD2|16
TGTGCCAGCAGCTGGGGACTAGCGGGGGTTACAGATACGCAGTATTTT
CASSWGLAGVTDTQYF
>TRBJ1-1|NA|TRBV5-1|NA|13
TGCGCCAGCAGCTTGGACAGTGTCACTGAAGCTTTCTTT
CASSLDSVTEAFF
>TRBJ2-7|few|TRBV20-1|TRBD2|14
TGCAGTGCAAGCGGGGCCCGCTCCTACAATGAGCAGTACTTC
CSASGARSYNEQYF
>TRBJ1-5|few|TRBV30|NA|16
TGTGCCTGGACTACACCGGGGACTCCCTCTGGCCAGCCCCAGCATTTT
CAWTTPGTPSGQPQHF
>TRBJ1-2|NA|TRBV20-1|TRBD1|13
TGCAGTGCTAGAGACGACAGGGGAAAGGGCTACACCTTC
CSARDDRGKGYTF
>TRBJ2-5|many|TRBV12-3/TRBV12-4|TRBD2|17
TGTGCCAGCAGACAAGGGACTAGCGGGGGGATCCAAGAGACCCAGTACTTC
CASRQGTSGGIQETQYF
>TRBJ2-1|NA|TRBV5-1|NA|14
TGCGCCAGCAGCTTGGCTTCGGTAAGGAATGAGCAGTTCTTC
CASSLASVRNEQFF
>TRBJ2-2|NA|TRBV12-3/TRBV12-4|TRBD2|16
TGTGCCAGCAGTTTAGGAGCGGGGGGCTGGACCGGGGAGCTGTTTTTT
CASSLGAGGWTGELFF
>TRBJ2-5|NA|TRBV7-2|TRBD2|15
TGTGCCAGCAGCAAAGGACTAGCGGGGCGCAATGAGCAGTACTTC
CASSKGLAGRNEQYF
>TRBJ2-3|many|TRBV6-2/TRBV6-3|NA|16
TGTGCCAGCAGTTTGGCGGGGACGAACCTTATCGATACGCAGTATTTT
CASSLAGTNLIDTQYF